This T cell receptor (beta chain) was documented in a study of shared clonotypes between healthy human individuals (dated by TCRdb to the early 2020s). Broadly, across the study: The cohort comprised two women and a few men aged 18 to 49 years. For each donor, three plates each were used for CD4 naive and CD4 memory, two plates were used for CD8 naive, and one plate was used for CD8 memory. Libraries were prepared and TCR repertoires were sequenced by different laboratories using diverse techniques, in order to increase sequencing depth and limit assay-specific biases. To estimate repertoire size and how much clonotype sharing occurs between individuals, the study deeply sequenced the blood TCR repertoires of several healthy adults. Leukapheresis yielded between about 0.85 and 10 billion PBMCs per donor. Points the paper makes about the study in general: Across a handful of donors, roughly 5% of naive CD4, approximately 3.6% of naive CD8, approximately 2.5% of memory CD4, and approximately 0.4% of memory CD8 clonotypes were shared. Only blood was sampled, and tissue TCR repertoires likely differ from those in blood. Pairwise subsampling indicated that sequencing depth was expected to affect the degree of clonotype sharing among donors. Higher generation probabilities were observed for clonotypes shared by all four sorted-subset donors than for non-shared clonotypes. Incomplete sequencing was indicated by rarefaction of sorted-subset datasets, despite the large sequencing depth. Because the study included a small number of donors, the genetic and exposure-history diversity represented was limited. Naive subsets generally had larger estimated clonotype richness than memory subsets did.

Looking up the germline V gene yields CDR1 LGHNA and CDR2 YSLEER. Cut back by 6 bases and 1 base, the V and J ends lie 16 bases apart. CDR3 length: 15 amino acids, cysteine to phenylalanine. The entry retains the CDR3 DNA only, 45 bases that are in frame from base 1. Points on this clone: Its antigen is currently not known. It has no much larger one-base neighbor in the sample; base qualities were not kept.

Using the deep immunoSEQ assay, TCR CDR3 regions were amplified from genomic DNA by multiplex PCR. For each cell subset, the extracted genomic DNA was distributed evenly across all wells of several immunoSEQ 96-well plates, and each plate served as one replicate. For sorted subsets, each replicate PCR was loaded with about 0.2 ug genomic DNA, equivalent to roughly 30,000 T cell genomes. The purified libraries were quantified using a Qubit 3.0 fluorometer, sized with a Bioanalyzer 2100, and then quantified again using the KAPA Library Quantification kit. A separate single-read 150-cycle Illumina NextSeq 550 flow cell was used to sequence each immunoSEQ 96-well plate. In the paper's pipeline: Because the immunoSEQ output held only junctional sequences and lacked quality scores, the filtering could not match the filtering applied to full-length reads. To assign V/J genes and CDR3, sequences were annotated against IMGT germline references using PyIR, a Python wrapper for IgBLAST v1.9. Any read was removed if the V/J assignment was weak (E-value above 1e-6), the CDR3 was missing, or the read contained stop codons, out-of-frame junctions, or ambiguous translated residues. V3J clonotypes were defined as sequences sharing an identical inferred V gene, J gene, and CDR3 amino acid sequence. To compute the percentage overlap between repertoires, the number of shared unique clonotypes was divided by the size of the smaller repertoire. Repertoire richness was assessed with RTK rarefaction, the Chao1 estimator, and Recon v2.1 estimates of unobserved clonotypes. Generation probabilities were computed with OLGA for all TCRbeta clonotypes obtained by the gDNA method from a few donors. Sourced from immuneACCESS, this table was stored by TCRdb with only in-frame sequences that have V and J called. A share of the clones is absent; for the studies checked, an unresolved V gene accounts for under half, and the remainder has no known explanation. Clone size and V and J calls were adopted from that table, with D and trimming inferred from the DNA. This sample has about 2 million clones in its table, and about 95% of those were observed once. Of the sample, approximately 1.2% falls within the top ten clones.

CD8 naive samples were obtained by positive selection for CCR7 among CD45RO-negative cells, yielding a CD45RA+CCR7+ population from which TemRA cells were excluded. The donors were healthy, HIV-negative adults with no recently reported acute infections or vaccinations. Only Caucasian adults living in Nashville, Tennessee, USA were represented among the donors. Blood was collected by leukapheresis, and PBMCs were isolated by Ficoll-Histopaque density gradient centrifugation and then cryopreserved in liquid nitrogen vapor phase. Purity and quantity of every magnetically sorted T cell population were checked by analytical flow cytometry. Genomic DNA was isolated from each sorted fraction and quantified by UV absorbance on a Nanodrop 2000c.

This chain joins TRBV4-3 to TRBJ2-7; the D segment could be TRBD2, given 5 matching bases. The receptor was derived from a man aged 18 to 30 in good health. Sequencing used naive CD8+ T cells sorted from blood. The sample's cell subset or site, from its label and the paper: CD45RA+CCR7+. The DNA is TGCGCCAGCAGTCATACCGCCAGCGGTTCCTACGAGCAGTACTTC. Translation gives CASSHTASGSYEQYF.